This entry features one T cell receptor beta chain sequence. The data were produced by immunoSEQ multiplex PCR, yet TCRdb's version contains in-frame clones alone and is incomplete. The sample has around 150,000 clones, approximately 96% seen once. This record belongs to a study of control samples from healthy donors and cancer patients. The CDR3 spans 15 residues. CDR1 and CDR2 (germline): LGHNA, YNFKEQ. The junction had 9 bases not matched to a gene; V was cut back by 3 bases and J by 6 bases. This TCR was sampled from a woman aged 25 to 45 in good health. The chain uses TRBV4-2 and TRBJ2-7, with 9 positions matching TRBD1. Input material: blood. This CDR3 is CASSQQQGAASEQYF. The CDR3 DNA reads as TGTGCCAGCAGCCAGCAACAGGGGGCGGCCAGCGAGCAGTACTTC.